The 31 T cell receptor beta chains below all came from one sample that was sequenced in a study of cytomegalovirus exposure and HLA in healthy donors. 13 Jbeta primers and 60 Vbeta primers were used for the PCR. The data were produced by immunoSEQ multiplex PCR, yet TCRdb's version contains in-frame clones alone and is incomplete. Seen here are tens of thousands of clones, about 70% observed once, and the top ten hold roughly a fifth. Sequences were obtained from PBMCs. These receptors were collected from an older woman in good health and CMV-seropositive.

This clone was observed a handful of times. The chain uses TRBV27 and TRBJ2-5; 10 bases agree with TRBD1. With 5 bases clipped from V and 5 bases from J, the junction kept 8 bases outside the gene matches. From germline, CDR1 is MNHEY and CDR2 SMNVEV (reference sequence). The CDR3 has 15 amino acids. The CDR3 here is CASSLTTGGGETQYF. The CDR3 region has the DNA TGTGCCAGCAGTCTCACGACAGGGGGCGGGGAGACCCAGTACTTC.

The chain is built from TRBV5-4 and TRBJ1-1; 8 bases are shared with TRBD1. The J segment lost 0 bases and the V segment lost 4 bases, leaving 8 bases of the junction unmatched. The CDR3 is made up of 16 amino acids. Germline CDR1 reads SGHNT; CDR2 reads YYREEE (reference sequence). CDR3 DNA: TGTGCCAGCAGCCCGGGACAGGCTATGATGAACACTGAAGCTTTCTTT. Its protein is CASSPGQAMMNTEAFF. The full variable domain, completed using reference TRBV5-4 and TRBJ1-1, is ETGVTQSPTHLIKTRGQQVTLRCSSQSGHNTVSWYQQALGQGPQFIFQYYREEENGRGNFPPRFSGLQFPNYSSELNVNALELDDSALYLCASSPGQAMMNTEAFFGQGTRLTVV.

The chain employs TRBV11-2 and TRBJ1-1; TRBD1 agrees at 7 bases. The V and J ends lost 1 base and 1 base, in that order; junction bases with no gene match: 0. There are 14 residues in the CDR3. Germline V gives CDR1 SGHAT, CDR2 FQNNGV. DNA for the CDR3: TGTGCCAGCAGCTTAGGGACAGGGAACACTGAAGCTTTCTTT. Its protein is CASSLGTGNTEAFF.

V gene TRBV27 combines with J gene TRBJ1-1; 9 nucleotides agree with TRBD1. The CDR3 consists of 15 residues. V was clipped by 4 bases and J by 0 bases; unmatched bases: 3. Germline CDR1 and CDR2: MNHEY and SMNVEV (reference sequence). DNA of the CDR3: TGTGCCAGCAGTTCACAGGGGGCTGTGAACACTGAAGCTTTCTTT. It is translated as CASSSQGAVNTEAFF.

This sequence joins TRBV6-5 and TRBJ2-5, with TRBD2 matching over 9 bases. The CDR3 sequence is 16 residues long. V lost 0 bases and J lost 4; bases outside the gene matches: 6. Germline CDR1 and CDR2: MNHEY and SVGAGI. The CDR3 DNA reads as TGTGCCAGCAGTTACTCGGTAGCGGGGGCAGGAGAGACCCAGTACTTC. It encodes CASSYSVAGAGETQYF.

The V call is TRBV5-8, the J call TRBJ2-3; unclear D gene. Trimming left V 4 bases short and J 2 bases short, with 5 bases between. Germline values: CDR1 SGHTS, CDR2 YDEGEE. This CDR3 comprises 12 residues. The CDR3 DNA follows: TGTGCCAGCAGCCCCCACACAGATACGCAGTATTTT. This sequence encodes CASSPHTDTQYF.

The rearrangement joins TRBV4-3 to TRBJ1-6, with D possibly being TRBD1 (5 bases). The CDR3 extends over 16 amino acids. The germline V gene encodes CDR1 LGHNA and CDR2 YSLEER. With 0 bases removed from V and 6 bases from J, the gap between germline ends came to 12 bases. CDR3 bases: TGCGCCAGCAGCCAAGATAGTCGGCAGGGTAATTCACCCCTCCACTTT. It is translated as CASSQDSRQGNSPLHF.

This clone was seen a handful of times. V usage is TRBV18 and J usage is TRBJ1-2, with a weak D call TRBD1 (6 bases). Per germline, CDR1 KGHSH and CDR2 LQKENI. The length of the CDR3 is 15 residues. The V end lost 3 bases, the J end lost 4 bases, and 15 bases lay between the germline ends. The DNA of the CDR3 is TGTGCCAGCTCACCTCCGAGCAGGGGCGGCTATGGCTACACCTTC. Amino acid sequence: CASSPPSRGGYGYTF.

This clone was detected a few times. V and J are TRBV4-3 and TRBJ2-1; 9 bases align to TRBD1. J was trimmed by 1 base and V by 0 bases; bases with no gene match: 7. CDR3 length equals 18 residues. The germline V gene has CDR1 LGHNA and CDR2 YSLEER. The CDR3 nucleotides read TGCGCCAGCAGCCAAGATCCCTCCGGGACAGGGTCCTACAATGAGCAGTTCTTC. Its translation is CASSQDPSGTGSYNEQFF.

J is TRBJ2-1 and V is TRBV5-1; 14 bases line up with TRBD2. CDR3 size: 14 residues. Per the germline V gene, CDR1 is SGHRS and CDR2 is YFSETQ. V was clipped by 5 bases and J by 10 bases; unmatched bases: 5. The CDR3 loop is CASRPTSGGAEQFF. For the CDR3, the DNA is TGCGCCAGCAGACCGACTAGCGGGGGGGCCGAGCAGTTCTTC.

This clone came up once. V usage is TRBV10-3 and J usage is TRBJ2-7; the match to TRBD1 covers 7 bases. The CDR3 is 13 amino acids. The V and J ends lost 6 bases and 6 bases, in that order; junction bases with no gene match: 8. Germline lookup yields CDR1 ENHRY and CDR2 SYGVKD. DNA of the CDR3: TGTGCCATCAGCCCCAGGGGGTTCGGCGAGCAGTACTTC. Translated: CAISPRGFGEQYF.

This sequence joins TRBV18 and TRBJ1-2; 7 nucleotides agree with TRBD1. The CDR3 extends over 14 amino acids. CDR1 is KGHSH and CDR2 is LQKENI in the germline V gene. V was clipped by 3 bases and J by 5 bases; unmatched bases: 6. CDR3 sequence (DNA): TGTGCCAGCTCACCGGGGACAGTTCTATATGGCTACACCTTC. This translates into CASSPGTVLYGYTF.

The chain carries TRBV4-3 and TRBJ1-5; no reliable D call. There are 15 residues in the CDR3. Germline V lookup: CDR1 LGHNA, CDR2 YSLEER. Trimming took off 0 bases at V and 3 bases at J, with 9 bases between the two ends. The DNA for the CDR3 is TGCGCCAGCAGCCAAGAGGTAGCAAACAATCAGCCCCAGCATTTT. This sequence encodes CASSQEVANNQPQHF.

This clone was detected only once. The V and J genes are TRBV5-1 and TRBJ1-4, with 7 bases fitting TRBD1. This CDR3 contains 15 residues. J gave up 2 bases and V 1 base, and 2 bases lay outside the gene matches. CDR1 SGHRS and CDR2 YFSETQ come from the germline V gene. CDR3 amino acids: CASSLSQGTNEKLFF. DNA for the CDR3: TGCGCCAGCAGCTTGTCACAGGGGACTAATGAAAAACTGTTTTTT.

The chain combines TRBV7-2 with TRBJ1-1; 8 bases align to TRBD1. Germline V CDR1 and CDR2: SGHTA, FQGNSA. The CDR3 spans 13 residues. Trimming took 5 bases from V and 4 from J; bases not matched to a gene: 3. CDR3 sequence: CASSLTGVTEAFF. CDR3 in DNA: TGTGCCAGCAGCCTGACAGGGGTCACTGAAGCTTTCTTT.

The chain employs TRBV4-3 and TRBJ1-3; the D gene is possibly TRBD1 (5 bases). The CDR3 length is 17 residues. The germline V and J ends were trimmed by 1 base and 3 bases, with 16 bases remaining between them. Germline V gene data show CDR1 as LGHNA and CDR2 as YSLEER. CDR3 bases: TGCGCCAGCAGCCAAGGTTGGGGGGTCAACTTTGGAAACACCATATATTTT. This codes for CASSQGWGVNFGNTIYF.

This clone was picked up a small number of times. The CDR3 reads CASSLGQVYGYTF. As DNA, the CDR3 is TGTGCCAGCAGCTTGGGACAAGTCTATGGCTACACCTTC. The chain links TRBV5-6 to TRBJ1-2; D is uncertain. Trimming stripped 0 bases from V and 4 bases from J, with 7 bases between. This CDR3 is built from 13 residues. CDR1 and CDR2 from the germline V gene are SGHDT and YYEEEE.

In its sample, this clone was seen once. V is TRBV2 and J is TRBJ1-1, with 7 bases identical to TRBD1. This CDR3 is 11 amino acids long. Germline loops: CDR1 SNHLY, CDR2 FYNNEI. J was trimmed by 4 bases and V by 7 bases; bases with no gene match: 0. Written as DNA, the CDR3 is TGTGCCAGCACAGGGGGCACTGAAGCTTTCTTT. Encoded protein: CASTGGTEAFF.

This clone was recorded a few times. The rearrangement joins TRBV25-1 to TRBJ1-1; possible D gene TRBD1, 6 bases. The V gene's germline CDR1 is MGHDK and CDR2 SYGVNS. Trimming shortened V by 3 bases and J by 7 bases, and 18 bases separated the two germline ends. CDR3 length: 15 residues. DNA of the CDR3: TGTGCCAGCAGTGACGGACAGACCCTGAACGGTGAAGCTTTCTTT. This codes for CASSDGQTLNGEAFF.

This chain connects TRBV6-5 to TRBJ2-7; D might be TRBD2 (7 bases). Trimming shortened V by 0 bases and J by 1 base, and 10 bases separated the two germline ends. The CDR3 spans 15 residues. Germline V CDR1 and CDR2: MNHEY, SVGAGI. The CDR3 DNA follows: TGTGCCAGCAGTTACTCAGGGGGGGGATCCTACGAGCAGTACTTC. Its translation: CASSYSGGGSYEQYF.

The chain has TRBV28 and TRBJ1-2; D not certain. Germline CDR1 and CDR2: MDHEN and SYDVKM. V was trimmed by 8 bases and J by 2 bases, leaving 6 bases between them. The CDR3 length is 11 residues. CDR3 loop: CASGANYGYTF. CDR3 coding DNA: TGTGCCAGCGGAGCGAACTATGGCTACACCTTC.

The chain has TRBV5-5 and TRBJ2-7; TRBD2 agrees at 9 bases. Germline V gene data show CDR1 as SGHKS and CDR2 as YYEKEE (reference sequence). This CDR3 contains 17 residues. J was trimmed by 3 bases and V by 0 bases; bases with no gene match: 10. CDR3 sequence: CASSLGMSSGALYEQYF. The CDR3 coding sequence is TGTGCCAGCAGCTTGGGCATGTCTAGCGGGGCCCTCTACGAGCAGTACTTC.

This clone was recorded a few times. V and J are TRBV5-6 and TRBJ2-5, with TRBD1 matching 7 bases. This CDR3 region has 17 residues. CDR1 is SGHDT and CDR2 is YYEEEE in the germline V gene. Germline trimming cut 5 bases from V and 3 bases from J; bases unmatched to any gene: 16. The CDR3 DNA follows: TGTGCCAGCAGGGATGGGACGGGACAGATTCTCAAAGAGACCCAGTACTTC. Encoded protein: CASRDGTGQILKETQYF.

The J gene is TRBJ1-4, the V gene TRBV4-3, with a possible D match to TRBD1 (5 bases). V was trimmed by 5 bases and J by 7 bases, leaving 17 bases between them. This CDR3 contains 15 residues. In germline, CDR1 is LGHNA, CDR2 YSLEER. CDR3: CASSDKKETAEKLFF. In nucleotides, the CDR3 is TGCGCCAGCAGCGACAAGAAGGAGACAGCTGAAAAACTGTTTTTT.

This clone occurred a few times. The V gene is TRBV2, the J gene TRBJ1-2, with D maybe TRBD1 (5 bases). This CDR3 is 13 amino acids long. Looked up from germline, CDR1 is SNHLY and CDR2 is FYNNEI. V gave up 7 bases and J gave up 5 bases, with 14 bases separating them. The CDR3 DNA reads TGTGCCAGCAACGCCGACAGCCTGTATGGCTACACCTTC. Translation gives CASNADSLYGYTF. The full variable domain, in which reference TRBV2 and TRBJ1-2 provide the parts outside the CDR3, is EPEVTQTPSHQVTQMGQEVILRCVPISNHLYFYWYRQILGQKVEFLVSFYNNEISEKSEIFDDQFSVERPDGSNFTLKIRSTKLEDSAMYFCASNADSLYGYTFGSGTRLTVV.

Only a few counts were recorded for this clone. J is TRBJ1-1 and V is TRBV6-1; D perhaps matches TRBD1 (6 bases). Trimming cost V 6 bases and J 1 base, with 12 bases left between them. The CDR3 covers 14 residues. Germline V gene data show CDR1 as MNHNS and CDR2 as SASEGT. CDR3 coding DNA: TGTGCCAGCAGGGGAGGGGGGAAGAACACTGAAGCTTTCTTT. Encoded protein: CASRGGGKNTEAFF.

CDR3 in amino acids: CASSFEGTSYNEQFF. CDR3 bases: TGTGCCAGCAGCTTTGAAGGGACTAGCTACAATGAGCAGTTCTTC. The V call is TRBV5-5, the J call TRBJ2-1, with 8 bases lining up with TRBD2. This CDR3 has 15 residues. The germline V gene has CDR1 SGHKS and CDR2 YYEKEE (reference sequence). Trimming took 2 bases from V and 3 from J; bases not matched to a gene: 4. Looking up the rest from reference TRBV5-5 and TRBJ2-1 gives the full variable domain: DAGVTQSPTHLIKTRGQQVTLRCSPISGHKSVSWYQQVLGQGPQFIFQYYEKEERGRGNFPDRFSARQFPNYSSELNVNALLLGDSALYLCASSFEGTSYNEQFFGPGTRLTVL.

The rearrangement joins TRBV7-2 to TRBJ1-3; D is ambiguous. The V end was cut by 2 bases, the J end by 0 bases, with 5 bases between. The CDR3 runs 14 residues. CDR1 SGHTA and CDR2 FQGNSA come from the germline V gene. CDR3 DNA: TGTGCCAGCAGCTTATTAGACTCTGGAAACACCATATATTTT. It translates to CASSLLDSGNTIYF.

Remarks on this clone: The sample carries other DNA sequences with the same CDR3. The chain uses TRBV6-5 and TRBJ1-1; possibly TRBD1 for D (5 bases). CDR1 and CDR2 (germline): MNHEY, SVGAGI. V lost 2 bases and J lost 0, with 10 bases in between. The CDR3 is 15 amino acids. CDR3 in amino acids: CASSYRQGMNTEAFF. CDR3 bases: TGTGCCAGCAGTTACCGGCAGGGAATGAACACTGAAGCTTTCTTT.

The chain uses TRBV18 and TRBJ2-1; 12 positions match TRBD2. J was trimmed by 13 bases and V by 6 bases; bases with no gene match: 4. This CDR3 region has 12 residues. Germline V gene sequence: CDR1 KGHSH, CDR2 LQKENI. CDR3 in amino acids: CASSPSGGVQFF. CDR3 nucleotide sequence: TGTGCCAGCTCCCCTAGCGGGGGGGTACAGTTCTTC.

The gene calls are TRBV2 and TRBJ1-2; perhaps TRBD1 as D (5 bases). V lost 5 bases, J lost 8 bases, and 15 bases lay in between. The CDR3 runs 13 residues. Germline CDR1 reads SNHLY; CDR2 reads FYNNEI. The CDR3 nucleotides read TGTGCCAGCAGTTACAGGTCCTCGGACGGCTACACCTTC. Translated: CASSYRSSDGYTF.